This is a list of T cell receptor beta chains from one sample in a study of blood T cells in healthy people across ages. TCRdb called the 5' RACE reads again in MiXCR, with one record for every CDR3 protein. This repertoire shows around 1.5 million distinct CDR3 sequences, about 31% found once; its top ten account for about 10%. The sequenced sample was blood. Receptors originate from a woman aged 30 to 39 in good health. Each CDR3 is given with its conserved first and last residue. The D gene is left open where the match is weak. Size values are once, few and many counts, or a class for expanded clones, and some rows have none.

V gene	D gene	J gene	clone size	CDR3 protein	CDR3 DNA
TRBV2	-	TRBJ1-2	few	CASTPGQSYGYTF	TGTGCCAGCACCCCCGGGCAGAGCTATGGCTACACCTTC
TRBV6-5	TRBD1	TRBJ2-1	once	CAAGTELYNEQFF	TGTGCCGCCGGGACAGAGCTCTACAATGAGCAGTTCTTC
TRBV2	-	TRBJ2-7	-	CASSDRTISYEQYF	TGTGCCAGCAGTGACAGAACAATCTCCTACGAGCAGTACTTC
TRBV4-2	TRBD1	TRBJ2-7	-	CAARGTGGFYEQYF	TGTGCAGCCAGAGGGACAGGGGGCTTCTACGAGCAGTACTTC
TRBV27	-	TRBJ2-7	few	CASSFSRGDYSYEQYF	TGTGCCAGCAGTTTCTCTCGAGGGGATTACTCCTACGAGCAGTACTTC
TRBV27	-	TRBJ2-3	-	CASSIPAAPDTQYF	TGTGCCAGCAGTATCCCAGCAGCCCCAGATACGCAGTATTTT
TRBV2	TRBD1	TRBJ2-7	-	CASSEMTGKQGEQYF	TGTGCCAGCAGTGAAATGACAGGGAAACAAGGCGAGCAGTACTTC
TRBV20-1	-	TRBJ1-6	-	CSADDGTTDSPLHF	TGCAGTGCAGACGACGGGACTACGGATTCACCCCTCCACTTT
TRBV10-3	-	TRBJ1-5	few	CAISENPGAPEQPQHF	TGTGCCATCAGTGAGAACCCGGGGGCCCCGGAGCAGCCCCAGCATTTT
TRBV4-1	-	TRBJ2-5	-	CASSRVRPGSFQYF	TGCGCCAGCAGCCGAGTGAGGCCTGGGAGCTTCCAGTACTTC
TRBV6-6	-	TRBJ2-5	many	CASSQQFQETQYF	TGTGCCAGCAGCCAACAATTCCAAGAGACCCAGTACTTC
TRBV5-4	-	TRBJ2-1	-	CASNTGGSSYNEQFF	TGTGCCAGCAACACTGGGGGGAGCTCCTACAATGAGCAGTTCTTC
TRBV7-9	-	TRBJ2-1	-	CASSLGGRMGYNEQFF	TGTGCCAGCAGCTTAGGAGGGAGAATGGGATACAATGAGCAGTTCTTC
TRBV5-6	TRBD2	TRBJ2-7	few	CASSARAGGLTYEQYF	TGTGCCAGCAGCGCCCGAGCGGGAGGCCTCACCTACGAGCAGTACTTC
TRBV13	TRBD2	TRBJ2-3	once	CASSLRRGGLGDTQYF	TGTGCCAGCAGCTTACGGCGGGGGGGCTTGGGAGATACGCAGTATTTT
TRBV11-2	-	TRBJ2-7	-	CASSLSRGASSYEQYF	TGTGCCAGCAGCTTAAGTAGGGGCGCGAGCTCCTACGAGCAGTACTTC
TRBV7-2	TRBD2	TRBJ2-3	few	CASSATSGRADTQYF	TGTGCCAGCAGCGCAACTAGCGGGAGGGCAGATACGCAGTATTTT
TRBV6-5	-	TRBJ2-7	many	CASSYSSGAEQYF	TGTGCCAGCAGTTACTCTTCGGGGGCCGAGCAGTACTTC
TRBV6-5	TRBD1	TRBJ1-1	-	CASSYLGQGWNTEAFF	TGTGCCAGCAGTTACCTAGGACAGGGCTGGAACACTGAAGCTTTCTTT
TRBV12-3/TRBV12-4	TRBD2	TRBJ2-7	few	CASSFSTSGIYEQYF	TGTGCCAGCAGTTTTTCGACTAGCGGTATCTACGAGCAGTACTTC
TRBV7-9	TRBD1	TRBJ1-2	-	CASSLEVTGNGYTF	TGTGCCAGCAGCTTAGAGGTGACAGGGAATGGCTACACCTTC
TRBV28	-	TRBJ2-7	-	CASTQGRYEQYF	TGTGCCAGCACCCAGGGGAGGTACGAGCAGTACTTC
TRBV5-1	TRBD1	TRBJ1-2	-	CASSLEDTGAGYTF	TGCGCCAGCAGCTTGGAGGATACAGGGGCCGGCTACACCTTC
TRBV15	-	TRBJ2-1	-	CATSRPPSRGSLNEQFF	TGTGCCACCAGCAGACCTCCATCGAGGGGGTCCCTCAATGAGCAGTTCTTC
TRBV5-4	-	TRBJ2-1	-	CASSLEVGRPPDEQFF	TGTGCCAGCAGCTTGGAGGTGGGTCGGCCACCCGATGAGCAGTTCTTC
TRBV10-2	-	TRBJ1-5	-	CASSEGREQPQHF	TGCGCCAGCAGTGAGGGCAGGGAGCAGCCCCAGCATTTT
TRBV2	-	TRBJ1-2	-	CASRRRVGDYGYTF	TGTGCCAGCAGGAGGAGGGTTGGGGACTATGGCTACACCTTC
TRBV6-1	-	TRBJ1-1	few	CASSEGPGGEAFF	TGTGCCAGCAGTGAAGGTCCGGGGGGTGAAGCTTTCTTT
TRBV5-8	TRBD1	TRBJ1-2	few	CASSWTTGGTYGYTF	TGTGCCAGCAGCTGGACGACAGGGGGCACCTATGGCTACACCTTC
TRBV7-9	TRBD1	TRBJ1-6	few	CASSLPGQSNSPLHF	TGTGCCAGCAGCTTACCGGGACAGTCAAATTCACCCCTCCACTTT
TRBV15	-	TRBJ2-4	-	CATSRVALVAKNIQYF	TGTGCCACCAGCAGAGTAGCGCTTGTAGCCAAAAACATTCAGTACTTC
TRBV2	-	TRBJ1-6	-	CASSAELSSYNSPLHF	TGTGCCAGCAGCGCAGAATTGAGCTCCTATAATTCACCCCTCCACTTT